These 7 T cell receptor beta chains were all obtained from the same sample, sequenced in a study of blood T cell repertoires in COVID-19. Sequencing used immunoSEQ multiplex PCR; TCRdb keeps in-frame clones, though not all of them. The sample records more than 400,000 clones, about 90% being singletons. Material: PBMCs or T cells enriched from blood (not recorded which). The receptors were gathered from a woman younger than 35 who had recovered from COVID-19.

This chain connects TRBV30 to TRBJ2-6, with D perhaps matching TRBD2 (6 bases). The germline CDR1 and CDR2 sequences are GTSNPN and SVGIG (reference sequence). V dropped 0 bases and J dropped 4 bases, with 10 bases sitting between them. CDR3 size: 15 residues. CDR3 nucleotide sequence: TGTGCCTGGAGTGTATGGGGGGACGGGGCCAACGTCCTGACTTTC. It translates to CAWSVWGDGANVLTF.

V is TRBV2 and J is TRBJ2-5, with D maybe TRBD1 (6 bases). Trimming removed 7 bases at V and 5 bases at J, with 14 bases between. The CDR3 loop spans 13 amino acids. Per the germline V gene, CDR1 is SNHLY and CDR2 is FYNNEI. The DNA of the CDR3 is TGTGCCAGCAATTTGGGCCAGGGGGAGACCCAGTACTTC. Protein sequence: CASNLGQGETQYF.

The chain carries TRBV5-5 and TRBJ2-1, with a weak D call TRBD1 (5 bases). The V end lost 4 bases, the J end lost 4 bases, and 15 bases lay between the germline ends. Germline loops: CDR1 SGHKS, CDR2 YYEKEE (reference sequence). This CDR3 comprises 15 residues. CDR3 region: CASSPRRQTYNEQFF. The CDR3 nucleotides read TGTGCCAGCAGCCCTCGACGACAGACGTACAATGAGCAGTTCTTC.

CDR3 region: CASSQDSQGQGYEKLFF. The CDR3 DNA sequence: TGTGCCAGCAGCCAAGATAGTCAAGGACAGGGTTACGAAAAACTGTTTTTT. The chain is built from TRBV4-2 and TRBJ1-4; TRBD1 matches at 8 bases. J was trimmed by 8 bases and V by 0 bases; bases with no gene match: 11. CDR1 and CDR2 from the germline V gene are LGHNA and YNFKEQ. This CDR3 has 17 residues.

The chain's CDR3 is CASSLVAALSGANVLTF. CDR3 coding DNA: TGTGCCAGCAGCTTGGTAGCGGCTCTCTCTGGGGCCAACGTCCTGACTTTC. J is TRBJ2-6 and V is TRBV5-5; perhaps TRBD2 as D (6 bases). The CDR3 is made up of 17 amino acids. CDR1 SGHKS and CDR2 YYEKEE come from the germline V gene (reference sequence). V lost 0 bases to trimming and J lost 0 bases, with 10 bases between them.

The chain links TRBV6-5 to TRBJ2-7; the match to TRBD2 covers 13 bases. This CDR3 region has 16 residues. Germline CDR1 and CDR2: MNHEY and SVGAGI. J gave up 2 bases and V 4 bases, and 5 bases lay outside the gene matches. CDR3: CASSSAGLAGTYEQYF. The CDR3 DNA reads TGTGCCAGCAGTTCCGCGGGACTAGCGGGGACCTACGAGCAGTACTTC.

The rearrangement links TRBV3-1 (or the pseudogene TRBV3-2) to TRBJ2-3; D is undetermined. V lost 0 bases and J 2 bases, leaving 24 bases between the germline ends. The CDR3 runs 20 residues. Looked up from germline, CDR1 is LGHDT and CDR2 is YNNKEL (reference sequence). CDR3 protein: CASSQDNLQALMRHTDTQYF. The DNA of the CDR3 is TGTGCCAGCAGCCAAGATAATCTGCAGGCTTTAATGCGACACACAGATACGCAGTATTTT.